This record concerns one T cell receptor (beta chain) sequence. What it recognizes is unknown. The sample originates from a study of cytomegalovirus exposure and HLA in healthy donors. The wider study: An earlier analysis found some 100 million unique TCR beta sequences from about 179 million T cells. Most genotyped donors, 81% of 350 to 500, had Caucasian-associated genetic ancestry. Findings and limits, study-wide: Previous analysis showed most TCR beta V segments were productive about 90% or about 30% of the time. Apart from CMV serostatus, no immune exposure information was available.

The study ran its PCR with 60 Vbeta and 13 Jbeta primers. The method was immunoSEQ multiplex PCR; TCRdb's version includes in-frame clones alone and lacks a portion of them. This table has some 180,000 clones, roughly 70% appearing once. V lost 3 bases, J lost 8 bases, and 19 bases lay in between. The CDR3 has 15 residues. Germline-derived CDR1 and CDR2 are ENHRY and SYGVKD. This rearrangement joins TRBV10-3 to TRBJ1-2; D is possibly TRBD1 (6 bases). The sample comprised PBMCs. The receptor was derived from a woman in her twenties or thirties in good health and CMV-seronegative. As DNA, the CDR3 is TGTGCCATCAGTGACCCCCGAGGGGGGGTGGAGGGCTACACCTTC. Protein: CAISDPRGGVEGYTF.